The clone carrying this T cell receptor (beta chain) was counted a few times. What it recognizes is unknown. This sample is drawn from a study of shared clonotypes between healthy human individuals. Produced via immunoSEQ multiplex PCR; TCRdb's table is partial and in-frame only. The table has millions of clones, about 94% seen once; the top ten hold roughly 1.1%. In the naive CD8 group, cells lacked CD45RO and were positively selected for CCR7, so terminally differentiated effector memory CD45RA+ cells were left out. Nashville, Tennessee was home to all donors, each a Caucasian adult. The length of the CDR3 is 20 residues. The germline V gene encodes CDR1 MRHNA and CDR2 SNTAGT. V dropped 4 bases and J dropped 2 bases, with 26 bases sitting between them. Study results and caveats: Measured sharing among donors was expected to vary with sequencing depth.

The chain joins TRBV6-4 to TRBJ1-4, with D possibly matching TRBD1 (6 bases). This receptor was taken from a man aged 18 to 29 in good health. The sample taken for sequencing was naive CD8+ T cells sorted from blood. As DNA, the CDR3 is TGTGCCAGCAGTGTGAAGGACTCCACAGGGTTTGTTTGGACTAATGAAAAACTGTTTTTT. The encoded protein is CASSVKDSTGFVWTNEKLFF.